Described below is a single T cell receptor beta chain sequence and its context. Germline V gene lookup returns CDR1 SGHTA and CDR2 FQGTGA. V shed 5 bases, J shed 6 bases, and the junction held 9 bases outside the gene matches. The CDR3 is made up of 16 amino acids. The libraries were made with immunoSEQ v3.0 at survey level. Some clones are missing from TCRdb's copy, which holds only in-frame ones; the method was immunoSEQ multiplex PCR. The table lists about 20,000 clones, 80% to 90% of them singletons, with less than 8.5% in the top ten. The data are from a study of long-term antiretroviral therapy in people with HIV.

The TCR comes from a woman in her 30s with HIV. The material was unsorted PBMCs, obtained 1.8 years before starting antiretroviral therapy. The V and J genes are TRBV7-3 and TRBJ2-1, with 11 bases aligning to TRBD1. For the CDR3, the DNA is TGTGCCAGCAGCCCCAACTACGGGACAGGGGGCAATGAGCAGTTCTTC. As protein: CASSPNYGTGGNEQFF.